This TCR beta chain appears in the sequencing data of a study of CD8 T cells in Susac syndrome. Whole-study results and caveats: The study conceded that relatively few individuals underwent its TCR sequencing and HLA analysis.

Stable or active relapsing-remitting multiple sclerosis, untreated and meeting revised McDonald criteria, defined the controls. Purification of the CD8+ and CD4+ T cells relied on negative isolation, and TEMRA cells underwent FACS enrichment. V lost 3 bases to trimming and J lost 4 bases, with 4 bases between them. The CDR3 covers 12 residues. CDR1 is LNHDA, CDR2 SQIVND, per germline (reference sequence). Concerning this clonotype itself: The antigen remains undetermined.

cDNA came from around 0.5 to 1 ug RNA primed by random hexamers. Across 54 Vbeta and 13 Jbeta, TCR beta CDR3 was amplified with immunoSEQ multiplex PCR. TCRdb independently ran MiXCR on the immunoSEQ multiplex PCR reads; one entry per CDR3 protein. The sample yields 350,000 to 550,000 distinct CDR3 sequences, around 85% seen once. The source is a human donor with multiple sclerosis. This sequence joins TRBV19 and TRBJ2-1; D call uncertain. Sequences were obtained from CD8+ T cells from PBMCs. CDR3 protein: CASSIGYNEQFF. CDR3 DNA sequence: TGTGCCAGTAGTATTGGGTACAATGAGCAGTTCTTC. The complete variable domain, with remaining parts taken from reference TRBV19 and TRBJ2-1, reads DGGITQSPKYLFRKEGQNVTLSCEQNLNHDAMYWYRQDPGQGLRLIYYSQIVNDFQKGDIAEGYSVSREKKESFPLTVTSAQKNPTAFYLCASSIGYNEQFFGPGTRLTVL.